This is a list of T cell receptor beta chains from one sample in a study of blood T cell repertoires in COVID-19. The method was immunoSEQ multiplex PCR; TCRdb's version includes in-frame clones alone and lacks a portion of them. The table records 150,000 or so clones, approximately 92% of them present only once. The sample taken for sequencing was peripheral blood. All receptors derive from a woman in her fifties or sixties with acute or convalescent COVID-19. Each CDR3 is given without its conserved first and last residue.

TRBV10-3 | AITLTVNTEAF
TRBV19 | ASSIAGTSYEQY
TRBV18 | ASSPWQGGGNTIY
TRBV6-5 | ASSYSSSSYNSPLH
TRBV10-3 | AIRAASYNEQF
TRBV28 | ASTPIGAGGYQPQH
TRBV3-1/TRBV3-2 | ASSQDGTGAYGYT
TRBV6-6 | ASKGTGVSGGG
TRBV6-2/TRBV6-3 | ASSIGEVYGYT
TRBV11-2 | ASSSALAGFFNEQF
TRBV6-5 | ASSYSDSLGNYGYT
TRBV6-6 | ASSYSQGGQPQH
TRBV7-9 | ASSLLRGFTGELF
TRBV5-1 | ASSLGGIGEKLF
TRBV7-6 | ASSLESLAGRNGEQF
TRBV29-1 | SGGGGLGTEAF
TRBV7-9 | ASSPSGVEAF
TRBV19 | ASARLGNQPQH
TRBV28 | ASMRQSFNYGYT
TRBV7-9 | ASSQDRENSPLH
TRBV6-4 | ASRPGTGGNYGYT
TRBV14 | ASSQLSGQLNEKLF
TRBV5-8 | ASSLGASATDTQY
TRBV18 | ASSPRGYLSYEQY
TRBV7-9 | ASMDVRSGVENGYT
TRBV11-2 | ASSWGPGQRLNTEAF
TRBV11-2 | ASSLDRGGNQPQH
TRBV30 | ALKDRVDQPQH
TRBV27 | ASSLGQGKPQH
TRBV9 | ASSVAGTAEAF
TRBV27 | ASSPTGQGNYGYT
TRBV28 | ASSHMTANTEAF
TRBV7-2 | ASSLMTGNSPLH
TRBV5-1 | ASSLGQGANGYT
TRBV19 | ASSNGASGANVLT
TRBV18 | ASSPPNTGELF
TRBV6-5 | ASMMTPNQPQH
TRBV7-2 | ASSLGTGATGELF
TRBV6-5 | ASSAVTPNYGYT
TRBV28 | ASSLSTGLSFNQPQH
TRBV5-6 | ASSWTDSYNEQF
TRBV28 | ASRSGQGLVQPQH
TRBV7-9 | ASSSYQGGTEAF
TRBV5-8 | ASSLGLLTDTQY
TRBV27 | ASSFRSSGYGLNEKLF
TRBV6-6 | ASSYSAGYTEAF
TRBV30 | AWSIGVVPSYGYT